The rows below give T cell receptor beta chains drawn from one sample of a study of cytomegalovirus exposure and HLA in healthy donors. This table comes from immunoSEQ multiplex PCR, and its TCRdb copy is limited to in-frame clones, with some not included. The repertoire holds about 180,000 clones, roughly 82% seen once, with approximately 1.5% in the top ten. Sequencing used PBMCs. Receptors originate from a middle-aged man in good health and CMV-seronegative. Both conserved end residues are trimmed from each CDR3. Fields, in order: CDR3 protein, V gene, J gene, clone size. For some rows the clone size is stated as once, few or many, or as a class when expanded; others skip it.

ASSLWGDRGGDEQF	TRBV7-3	TRBJ2-1	.
ASRRQGNTEAF	TRBV28	TRBJ1-1	.
AISESKAGGGTEAF	TRBV10-3	TRBJ1-1	.
AISPGLEREQF	TRBV10-3	TRBJ2-1	.
ASSLPGFSYEQY	TRBV6-6	TRBJ2-7	.
ASSQVGGTGELF	TRBV4-2	TRBJ2-2	few
ASSHISHEQY	TRBV14	TRBJ2-7	few
ASSLSRSTDTQY	TRBV18	TRBJ2-3	.
ASSATGAGTDTQY	TRBV5-6	TRBJ2-3	few
ASSIQSGSSDTQY	TRBV19	TRBJ2-3	.
ASSLLVGGVGGIQY	TRBV5-4	TRBJ2-4	.
ASSWTASTPDTQY	TRBV19	TRBJ2-3	.
ASSSRVSGANVLT	TRBV5-6	TRBJ2-6	.
ASSLSGSFYEQY	TRBV27	TRBJ2-7	few
ASSLGRGGDTEAF	TRBV7-8	TRBJ1-1	.
ASSFTSSVSADTQY	TRBV7-3	TRBJ2-3	.
ASSPRKGDTEAF	TRBV9	TRBJ1-1	.
ASSPDRGPAGWYNQPQH	TRBV18	TRBJ1-5	.
ASSLEVGWNEQY	TRBV7-8	TRBJ2-7	.
ASSPDRETQY	TRBV18	TRBJ2-5	.
ASSQFSRTCNQPQH	TRBV23-1	TRBJ1-5	.
ASSQDALAGALSYNEQF	TRBV4-1	TRBJ2-1	.